This is a list of T cell receptor beta chains from one sample in a study of neurological immune-mediated disorders. TCRdb called the 5' RACE reads again in MiXCR, with one record for every CDR3 protein. This sample has approximately 90,000 distinct CDR3 sequences, with around 3.3% found just once. Sequencing input: PBMCs. All receptors come from a woman under 30 with multiple sclerosis. Each CDR3 is given with its conserved first and last residue. The order of the fields is J gene, V gene, D gene, clone size, CDR3 protein, CDR3 DNA. A D gene is named only where the DNA matches it firmly. Where a row states a size, it is once, few, many or the class of an expanded clone; other rows omit it.

TRBJ1-5,TRBV20-1,TRBD1,many,CSAHYRGRLGNQPQHF,TGCAGTGCGCACTACAGGGGGCGTCTAGGCAATCAGCCCCAGCATTTT
TRBJ1-1,TRBV2,-,many,CASSEAPAANTEAFF,TGTGCCAGCAGTGAAGCGCCGGCAGCGAACACTGAAGCTTTCTTT
TRBJ1-5,TRBV20-1,-,many,CSAFTGSNQPQHF,TGCAGTGCTTTTACAGGGTCGAATCAGCCCCAGCATTTT
TRBJ2-3,TRBV7-8,TRBD2,many,CASSPLAGTTDTQYF,TGTGCCAGCAGCCCTCTAGCGGGAACAACAGATACGCAGTATTTT
TRBJ1-1,TRBV6-5,TRBD1,few,CASSARQGGDTEAFF,TGTGCCAGCAGTGCCAGACAGGGTGGGGACACTGAAGCTTTCTTT
TRBJ2-6,TRBV10-3,-,many,CAISESIGNLRSGNVLTF,TGTGCCATCAGTGAGTCGATAGGGAACCTCCGGTCAGGCAACGTCCTGACTTTC
TRBJ2-2,TRBV5-1,TRBD1,many,CASSGITGDGTGELFF,TGCGCCAGCAGCGGGATAACAGGGGATGGCACCGGGGAGCTGTTTTTT
TRBJ1-2,TRBV20-1,TRBD1,many,CSATTGGVRGYTF,TGCAGTGCTACCACAGGGGGAGTTCGTGGCTACACCTTC
TRBJ2-5,TRBV18,-,many,CASSPPGTAQETQYF,TGTGCCAGCTCACCACCGGGGACGGCACAAGAGACCCAGTACTTC
TRBJ1-1,TRBV20-1,-,many,CSARGWTSITEAFF,TGCAGTGCTAGAGGCTGGACATCGATCACTGAAGCTTTCTTT
TRBJ1-1,TRBV3-1,TRBD1,many,CASSPRPTGDTEAFF,TGTGCCAGCAGCCCTAGACCTACAGGGGACACTGAAGCTTTCTTT
TRBJ2-1,TRBV5-1,TRBD2,-,CASSLEGLANHEQFF,TGCGCCAGCAGCTTGGAGGGACTAGCCAACCATGAGCAGTTCTTC
TRBJ2-3,TRBV7-6,TRBD2,many,CASSPLYSSLAGDTDTQYF,TGTGCCAGCAGCCCACTCTACTCTAGCCTAGCGGGAGACACAGATACGCAGTATTTT
TRBJ2-5,TRBV5-1,-,many,CASSSSTRGGETQYF,TGCGCCAGCAGCTCGAGTACGAGAGGGGGAGAGACCCAGTACTTC
TRBJ2-6,TRBV4-3,-,once,CASSQDAGSGANVLTF,TGCGCCAGCAGCCAAGATGCGGGCTCTGGGGCCAACGTCCTGACTTTC
TRBJ1-5,TRBV7-2,-,many,CASSLGRGGQPQHF,TGTGCCAGCAGCTTAGGAAGGGGAGGTCAGCCCCAGCATTTT
TRBJ2-7,TRBV28,TRBD1,many,CASIGGYSHEQYF,TGTGCCAGCATAGGGGGCTACAGTCACGAGCAGTACTTC